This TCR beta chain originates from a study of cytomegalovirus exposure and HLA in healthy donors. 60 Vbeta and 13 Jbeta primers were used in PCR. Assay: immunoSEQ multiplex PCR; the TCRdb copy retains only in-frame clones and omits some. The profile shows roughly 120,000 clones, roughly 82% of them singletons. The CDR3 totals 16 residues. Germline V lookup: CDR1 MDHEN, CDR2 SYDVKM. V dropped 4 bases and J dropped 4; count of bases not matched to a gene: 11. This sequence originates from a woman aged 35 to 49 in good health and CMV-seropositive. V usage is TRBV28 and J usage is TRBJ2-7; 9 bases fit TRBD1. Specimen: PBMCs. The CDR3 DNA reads TGTGCCAGCAGTTCCGCGGGACAGGGAAAACTTTACGAGCAGTACTTC. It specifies CASSSAGQGKLYEQYF.